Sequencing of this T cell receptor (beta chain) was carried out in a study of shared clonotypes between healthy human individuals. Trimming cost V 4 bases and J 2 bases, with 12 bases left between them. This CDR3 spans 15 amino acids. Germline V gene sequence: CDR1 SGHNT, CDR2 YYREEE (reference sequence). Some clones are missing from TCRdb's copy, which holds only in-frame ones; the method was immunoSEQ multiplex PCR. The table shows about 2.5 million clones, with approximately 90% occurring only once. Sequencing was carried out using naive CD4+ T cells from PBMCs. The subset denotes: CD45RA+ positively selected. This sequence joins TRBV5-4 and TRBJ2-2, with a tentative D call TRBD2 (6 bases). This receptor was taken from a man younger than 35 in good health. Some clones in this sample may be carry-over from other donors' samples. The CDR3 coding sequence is TGTGCCAGCAGCCGGCGGGGCAGTAACACCGGGGAGCTGTTTTTT. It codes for CASSRRGSNTGELFF.